The source of this T cell receptor beta chain is a study of T cell repertoires in cytomegalovirus infection. Study-wide context: The public TCR beta signatures pointed to both CMV infection and matching HLA type. Study-wide results and caveats: Using cumulative public TCR beta family frequency, the authors identified those who carried CMV together with the relevant HLA.

This clonotype has a count of ten or more. Its antigen remains unknown. TCRdb reprocessed the reads with MiXCR, giving one entry per CDR3 protein. The data show 90,000 to 130,000 distinct CDR3 sequences, with around 10% seen just once and approximately 30% held by the top ten. Source material: PBMCs, sequenced either directly or after in vitro stimulation (not recorded which). The clonotype originates from a human donor in good health (CMV status not recorded). Some clones in this sample may be carry-over from other donors' samples.

CDR3 sequence reads: CASSFSGSNYGYTF. CDR3 coding DNA: TGTGCCAGCAGCTTCTCCGGCTCTAACTATGGCTACACCTTC. The chain carries TRBV5-6 and TRBJ1-2; D remains unclear. CDR1 and CDR2 from the germline V gene are SGHDT and YYEEEE. The CDR3 runs 14 residues. The germline V and J ends were trimmed by 2 bases and 0 bases, with 8 bases remaining between them. Full variable domain (outside the CDR3, taken from reference TRBV5-6 and TRBJ1-2): DAGVTQSPTHLIKTRGQQVTLRCSPKSGHDTVSWYQQALGQGPQFIFQYYEEEERQRGNFPDRFSGHQFPNYSSELNVNALLLGDSALYLCASSFSGSNYGYTFGSGTRLTVV.